This T cell receptor beta chain originates from a study of STAT5B mutations in CD4+ large granular lymphocyte leukemia. Profiled with immunoSEQ multiplex PCR; TCRdb holds only in-frame clones, not every one. The table has fewer than 35,000 clones, 78% seen once. Study-level results: CD4-sorted patient repertoires seemed more clonal than healthy CD4+ repertoires. 8/27 top patient clones versus 2/35 control clones were TRBV06-family.

Comment on this clone: Its antigen is as yet unknown.

V lost 4 bases, J lost 4 bases, and 5 bases stayed unmatched. CDR1 is SGHNT, CDR2 YYREEE, per germline (reference sequence). This CDR3 is 14 amino acids long. The material sequenced was CD4+ T cells from blood buffy coats. This sequence joins TRBV5-4 and TRBJ2-7; 10 bases align to TRBD1. The sequence came from a human donor in good health. As DNA, the CDR3 is TGTGCCAGCAGCCTGCCGGGACAGGGGTACGAGCAGTACTTC. Protein: CASSLPGQGYEQYF.